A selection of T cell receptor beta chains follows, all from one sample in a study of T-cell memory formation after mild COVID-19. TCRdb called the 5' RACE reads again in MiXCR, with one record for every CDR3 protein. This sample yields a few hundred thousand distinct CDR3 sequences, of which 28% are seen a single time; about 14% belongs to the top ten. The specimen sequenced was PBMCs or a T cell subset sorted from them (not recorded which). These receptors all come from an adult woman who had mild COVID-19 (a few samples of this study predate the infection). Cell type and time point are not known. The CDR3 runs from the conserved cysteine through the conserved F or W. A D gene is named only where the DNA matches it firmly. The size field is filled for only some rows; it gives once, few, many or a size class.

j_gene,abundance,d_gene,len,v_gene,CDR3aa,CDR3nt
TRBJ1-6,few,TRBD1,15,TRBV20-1,CSARDRGQGGSPLHF,TGCAGTGCTAGAGATAGAGGACAGGGTGGGTCACCCCTCCACTTT
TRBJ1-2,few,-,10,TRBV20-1,CSVREYGYTF,TGCAGTGTCAGGGAGTATGGCTACACCTTC
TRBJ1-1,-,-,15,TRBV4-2,CASSQERFGGTEAFF,TGTGCCAGCAGCCAAGAAAGGTTCGGTGGGACTGAAGCTTTCTTT
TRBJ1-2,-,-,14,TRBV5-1,CASSIGQPLYGYTF,TGCGCCAGCAGCATTGGACAGCCCCTCTATGGCTACACCTTC
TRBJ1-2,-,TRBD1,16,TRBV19,CASSTPGTDKMGGYTF,TGTGCCAGTAGTACCCCCGGGACAGATAAAATGGGGGGCTACACCTTC
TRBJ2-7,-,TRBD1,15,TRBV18,CASSPNGQVSYEQYF,TGTGCCAGCTCACCAAACGGACAGGTTAGCTACGAGCAGTACTTC
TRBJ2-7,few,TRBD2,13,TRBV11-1,CASSQGLAGEQYF,TGTGCCAGCAGTCAGGGACTAGCAGGCGAGCAGTACTTC
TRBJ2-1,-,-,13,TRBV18,CASSPGSLREQFF,TGTGCCAGCTCACCTGGAAGCCTCCGTGAGCAGTTCTTC
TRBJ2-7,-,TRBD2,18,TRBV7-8,CASSLGTSLHRYYYEQYF,TGTGCCAGCAGCCTTGGGACTAGCCTCCACCGCTACTACTACGAGCAGTACTTC
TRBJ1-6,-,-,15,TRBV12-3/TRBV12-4,CASRATGFSNSPLHF,TGTGCCAGCAGAGCCACAGGGTTCAGCAATTCACCCCTCCACTTT
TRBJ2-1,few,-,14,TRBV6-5,CASSPTAAYNEQFF,TGTGCCAGCAGCCCTACCGCTGCCTACAATGAGCAGTTCTTC
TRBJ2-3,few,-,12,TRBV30,CAWSRGTDTQYF,TGTGCCTGGAGTCGGGGGACAGATACGCAGTATTTT
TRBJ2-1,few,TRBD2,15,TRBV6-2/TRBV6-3,CASSYLASGSNEQFF,TGTGCCAGCAGTTATTTAGCTAGCGGGAGCAATGAGCAGTTCTTC
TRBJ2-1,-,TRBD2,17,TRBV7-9,CASSSGLAGVSYNEQFF,TGTGCCAGCAGCTCGGGACTAGCGGGAGTGTCCTACAATGAGCAGTTCTTC
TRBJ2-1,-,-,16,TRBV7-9,CASSLEVGGGYNEQFF,TGTGCCAGCAGCTTAGAGGTGGGAGGGGGTTACAATGAGCAGTTCTTC
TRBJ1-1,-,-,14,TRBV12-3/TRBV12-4,CASSLTGRRTGAFF,TGTGCCAGCAGCCTTACAGGGAGGAGGACTGGAGCTTTCTTT
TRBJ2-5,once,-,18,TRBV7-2,CASSLDVREVLGEDTQYF,TGTGCCAGCAGCTTAGACGTTAGGGAGGTTCTTGGGGAAGATACCCAGTACTTC
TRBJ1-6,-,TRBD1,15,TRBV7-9,CASSFGQGANSPLHF,TGTGCCAGCAGCTTTGGACAGGGGGCAAATTCACCCCTCCACTTT